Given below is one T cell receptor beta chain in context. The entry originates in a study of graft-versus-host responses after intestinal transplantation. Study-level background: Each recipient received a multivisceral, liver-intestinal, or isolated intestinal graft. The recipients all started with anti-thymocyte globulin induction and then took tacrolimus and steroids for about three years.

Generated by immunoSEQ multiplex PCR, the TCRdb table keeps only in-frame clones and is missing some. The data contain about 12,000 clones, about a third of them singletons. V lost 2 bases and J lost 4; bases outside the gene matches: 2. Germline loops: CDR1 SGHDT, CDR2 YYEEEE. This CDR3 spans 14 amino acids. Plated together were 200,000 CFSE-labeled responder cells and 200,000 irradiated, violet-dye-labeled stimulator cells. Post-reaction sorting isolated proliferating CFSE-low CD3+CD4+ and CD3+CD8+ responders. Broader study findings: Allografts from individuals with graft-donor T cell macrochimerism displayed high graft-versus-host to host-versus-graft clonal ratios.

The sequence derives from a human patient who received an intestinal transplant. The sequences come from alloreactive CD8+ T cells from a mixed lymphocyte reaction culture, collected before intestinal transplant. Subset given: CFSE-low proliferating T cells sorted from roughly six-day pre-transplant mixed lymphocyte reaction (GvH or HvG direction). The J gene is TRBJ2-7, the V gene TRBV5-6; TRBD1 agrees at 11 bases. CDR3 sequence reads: CASSFGTGGYEQYF. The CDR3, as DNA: TGTGCCAGCAGCTTCGGGACAGGGGGGTACGAGCAGTACTTC.